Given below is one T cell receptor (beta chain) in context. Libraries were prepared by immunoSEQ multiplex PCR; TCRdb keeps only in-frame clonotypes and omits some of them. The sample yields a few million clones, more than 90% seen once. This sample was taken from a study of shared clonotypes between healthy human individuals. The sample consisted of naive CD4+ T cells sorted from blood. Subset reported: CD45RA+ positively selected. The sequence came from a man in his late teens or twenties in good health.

Written as DNA, the CDR3 is TGTGCCAGCGCTGTTCAAGAGACCCAGTACTTC. Residues: CASAVQETQYF. The chain links TRBV2 to TRBJ2-5; D gene ambiguous. CDR1 and CDR2 (germline): SNHLY, FYNNEI. CDR3 length: 11 residues. Trimming stripped 8 bases from V and 2 bases from J, with 6 bases between.